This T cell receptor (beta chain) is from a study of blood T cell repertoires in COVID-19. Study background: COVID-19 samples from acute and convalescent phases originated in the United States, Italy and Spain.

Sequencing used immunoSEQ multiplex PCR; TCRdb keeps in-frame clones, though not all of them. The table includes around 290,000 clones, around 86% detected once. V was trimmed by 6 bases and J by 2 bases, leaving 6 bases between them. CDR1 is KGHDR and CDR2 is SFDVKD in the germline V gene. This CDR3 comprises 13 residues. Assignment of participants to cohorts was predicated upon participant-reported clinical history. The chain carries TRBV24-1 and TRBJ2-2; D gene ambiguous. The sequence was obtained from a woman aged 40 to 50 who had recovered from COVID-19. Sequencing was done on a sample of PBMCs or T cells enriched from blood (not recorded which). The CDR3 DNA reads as TGTGCCACCAGTAATACAAACACCGGGGAGCTGTTTTTT. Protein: CATSNTNTGELFF.